The 30 T cell receptor beta chains in this list originate from one sample, sequenced in a study of T cell responses to AZD1222 COVID-19 vaccine. Repertoires were generated with immunoSEQ multiplex PCR, while TCRdb's copy carries only in-frame clones and drops some. The repertoire consists of fewer than 150,000 clones, with about 92% occurring once and the leading ten covering about 5%. Sample: peripheral blood, taken 28 days after the second AZD1222 dose. Receptors originate from an adult who received the AZD1222 COVID-19 vaccine.

V usage is TRBV19 and J usage is TRBJ2-1; D not certain. V gave up 4 bases and J gave up 2 bases, with 6 bases separating them. This CDR3 has 13 amino acids. Germline V gene lookup returns CDR1 LNHDA and CDR2 SQIVND (reference sequence). DNA for the CDR3: TGTGCCAGTAGTACGATCCCCTACAATGAGCAGTTCTTC. Translated, it gives CASSTIPYNEQFF.

This clone came up once. The chain is built from TRBV10-3 and TRBJ2-3, with 13 bases identical to TRBD2. Germline CDR1 and CDR2: ENHRY and SYGVKD. V lost 6 bases and J lost 2; bases outside the gene matches: 5. This CDR3 has 16 amino acids. Written as DNA, the CDR3 is TGTGCCATCAGCCAGGGGACTAGCGGGGACACAGATACGCAGTATTTT. Encoded protein: CAISQGTSGDTDTQYF.

The chain carries TRBV3-1 (or the pseudogene TRBV3-2) and TRBJ2-5, with a tentative D call TRBD2 (6 bases). The CDR3 runs to 15 residues. Germline V gene data show CDR1 as LGHDT and CDR2 as YNNKEL (reference sequence). The V gene lost 1 base and the J gene lost 6 bases, with 15 bases spanning the gap. DNA of the CDR3: TGTGCCAGCAGCCAAGTTGGCGGGGTGGGAAAGACCCAGTACTTC. Translated: CASSQVGGVGKTQYF.

This chain joins TRBV7-9 and TRBJ1-2; D is unclear. The CDR3 runs 13 residues. The V end lost 7 bases, the J end lost 0 bases, and 9 bases lay between the germline ends. Germline V gives CDR1 SEHNR, CDR2 FQNEAQ (reference sequence). DNA of the CDR3: TGTGCCAGCACCAGAGCTACTAACTATGGCTACACCTTC. Its translation is CASTRATNYGYTF.

The rearrangement links TRBV19 to TRBJ1-2; perhaps TRBD1 as D (5 bases). V dropped 4 bases and J dropped 3 bases, with 18 bases sitting between them. Germline V gives CDR1 LNHDA, CDR2 SQIVND (reference sequence). This CDR3 region has 16 residues. The CDR3 nucleotides are TGTGCCAGTAGTAGAGGGACTCCGATTGGGCACTATGGCTACACCTTC. Its translation is CASSRGTPIGHYGYTF. The complete variable domain, with remaining parts taken from reference TRBV19 and TRBJ1-2, reads DGGITQSPKYLFRKEGQNVTLSCEQNLNHDAMYWYRQDPGQGLRLIYYSQIVNDFQKGDIAEGYSVSREKKESFPLTVTSAQKNPTAFYLCASSRGTPIGHYGYTFGSGTRLTVV.

Turning to this clone: The junction departs from the called germline gene at one end, perhaps through a read error. The V call is TRBV3-1 (or the pseudogene TRBV3-2), the J call TRBJ1-6; D ambiguous. From germline, CDR1 is LGHDT and CDR2 YNNKEL (reference sequence). The CDR3 covers 12 residues. CDR3 sequence: CASSPEDRTLHF. The DNA for the CDR3 is TGTGCCAGCAGCCCAGAGGACCGAACCCTTCACTTT.

The V gene is TRBV7-9, the J gene TRBJ2-2; perhaps D is TRBD1 or TRBD2 (6 bases each). V was shortened by 5 bases and J by 3 bases, with 13 bases between the two germline ends. The CDR3 spans 15 residues. CDR1 SEHNR and CDR2 FQNEAQ come from the germline V gene (reference sequence). DNA of the CDR3: TGTGCCAGCAGCCTCCGGGGGCCCGACACCGGGGAGCTGTTTTTT. Protein: CASSLRGPDTGELFF.

CDR3 nucleotides: TGTGCCAGCAGCTTATCCCTCGGCTTCCAGTTCTTC. Translation gives CASSLSLGFQFF. This chain uses TRBV7-9 with TRBJ2-1; D is uncertain. Trimming removed 2 bases at V and 13 bases at J, with 12 bases between. CDR3 size: 12 residues. Germline CDR1 is SEHNR and CDR2 is FQNEAQ (reference sequence).

This clone is a singleton in its sample. This sequence joins TRBV4-3 and TRBJ2-1, with 15 bases that match TRBD2. The V and J ends lost 3 bases and 8 bases, in that order; junction bases with no gene match: 5. The CDR3 has 16 residues. Per germline, CDR1 LGHNA and CDR2 YSLEER. Here the CDR3 DNA reads TGCGCCAGCAGCCAGGCCGGGACTAGCGGGGGGTATGAGCAGTTCTTC. Its protein is CASSQAGTSGGYEQFF.

In this sample, this clone turned up once. The V gene is TRBV5-4, the J gene TRBJ2-1, with D possibly matching TRBD2 (6 bases). CDR3 length equals 15 residues. Germline-derived CDR1 and CDR2 are SGHNT and YYREEE (reference sequence). The germline V and J ends were trimmed by 2 bases and 7 bases, with 16 bases remaining between them. The CDR3 DNA is TGTGCCAGCAGCTTTATTGCGGGGTCCAGGAATGAGCAGTTCTTC. Protein sequence: CASSFIAGSRNEQFF. The variable domain in full, with the rest retrieved from reference TRBV5-4 and TRBJ2-1, is ETGVTQSPTHLIKTRGQQVTLRCSSQSGHNTVSWYQQALGQGPQFIFQYYREEENGRGNFPPRFSGLQFPNYSSELNVNALELDDSALYLCASSFIAGSRNEQFFGPGTRLTVL.

The chain joins TRBV7-6 to TRBJ1-4; D unclear. The CDR3 consists of 12 residues. Trimming took 5 bases from V and 6 from J, leaving 7 bases between them. In germline, CDR1 is SGHVS, CDR2 FNYEAQ. In DNA form, the CDR3 reads TGTGCCAGCAGCGCTCAAGATGAAAAACTGTTTTTT. It translates to CASSAQDEKLFF.

The rearrangement uses TRBV2 and TRBJ2-1; 7 positions match TRBD1. The CDR3 extends over 15 amino acids. After removal of 6 bases from V and 7 bases from J, the junction contained 12 bases not matched to a gene. Germline V gives CDR1 SNHLY, CDR2 FYNNEI. CDR3 region: CASSRQGIMVNEQFF. The CDR3 DNA reads TGTGCCAGCAGCCGACAGGGAATTATGGTGAATGAGCAGTTCTTC.

The CDR3 loop is CASSVGTRGDTQYF. The DNA of the CDR3 is TGTGCCAGCAGCGTCGGGACCAGGGGAGATACGCAGTATTTT. The chain has TRBV9 and TRBJ2-3; D is perhaps TRBD1 (6 bases). From germline, CDR1 is SGDLS and CDR2 YYNGEE. Trimming pared 2 bases from V and 5 bases from J, leaving 12 bases between. The CDR3 contains 14 residues.

V gene TRBV7-9 combines with J gene TRBJ1-1; no clear D. V was pared by 3 bases and J by 0 bases, with 8 bases between. Germline lookup yields CDR1 SEHNR and CDR2 FQNEAQ (reference sequence). The CDR3 is 14 residues long. CDR3 sequence (DNA): TGTGCCAGCAGCTTTAGTTTTATGAACACTGAAGCTTTCTTT. Encoded protein: CASSFSFMNTEAFF.

The chain carries TRBV4-3 and TRBJ2-1, with 8 bases lining up with TRBD2. Trimming took 0 bases from V and 6 from J; bases not matched to a gene: 4. The germline V gene has CDR1 LGHNA and CDR2 YSLEER. The CDR3 loop spans 15 amino acids. CDR3 protein: CASSQDIGGGNEQFF. For the CDR3, the DNA is TGCGCCAGCAGCCAAGATATCGGGGGGGGCAATGAGCAGTTCTTC.

This clone came up once. The J gene is TRBJ2-6, the V gene TRBV19; 7 bases match TRBD2. The germline V gene encodes CDR1 LNHDA and CDR2 SQIVND (reference sequence). Unmatched junction bases numbered 7, after V lost 7 bases and J lost 4 bases. There are 15 residues in the CDR3. The CDR3 region is CASKRGRSGANVLTF. In DNA, the CDR3 is TGTGCCAGTAAGCGGGGCAGGTCCGGGGCCAACGTCCTGACTTTC.

The chain has TRBV7-9 and TRBJ1-1; D not certain. The V gene lost 1 base and the J gene lost 4 bases, with 10 bases spanning the gap. Per the germline V gene, CDR1 is SEHNR and CDR2 is FQNEAQ (reference sequence). The CDR3 has 14 amino acids. CDR3 DNA sequence: TGTGCCAGCAGCTTAGAACTTAGGTCCACTGAAGCTTTCTTT. This encodes CASSLELRSTEAFF.

This rearrangement joins TRBV4-2 to TRBJ2-3, with 7 bases identical to TRBD1. CDR1 is LGHNA and CDR2 is YNFKEQ in the germline V gene. The V gene end was trimmed by 5 bases and the J gene end by 6 bases; junction bases not matched to a gene: 5. The CDR3 consists of 13 residues. The chain's CDR3 is CASSMDRSDTQYF. The CDR3 DNA follows: TGTGCCAGCAGCATGGACAGGTCGGATACGCAGTATTTT.

V is TRBV9 and J is TRBJ2-1; 8 nucleotides align to TRBD2. V was pared by 3 bases and J by 7 bases, with 6 bases of the junction left unmatched. This CDR3 spans 14 amino acids. Per the germline V gene, CDR1 is SGDLS and CDR2 is YYNGEE. The CDR3 nucleotides read TGTGCCAGCAGCGCAAACAGCGGGAGTAATGAGCAGTTCTTC. This codes for CASSANSGSNEQFF.

This clone was recorded once. J is TRBJ1-3 and V is TRBV10-3; 7 bases are a match to TRBD1. V was clipped by 4 bases and J by 4 bases; unmatched bases: 10. CDR1 is ENHRY and CDR2 is SYGVKD in the germline V gene. CDR3 length equals 16 residues. The CDR3 DNA follows: TGTGCCATCAGTGTCCAGGGGGAAGTTTCCGGAAACACCATATATTTT. It is translated as CAISVQGEVSGNTIYF.

In DNA form, the CDR3 reads TGTGCCAGCAGCTTAAGATCCGCTGAGCAGTTCTTC. This sequence encodes CASSLRSAEQFF. The chain couples TRBV25-1 to TRBJ2-1; D uncertain. Germline loops: CDR1 MGHDK, CDR2 SYGVNS. Trimming removed 6 bases at V and 9 bases at J, with 12 bases between. The CDR3 is made up of 12 amino acids. The variable domain in full, with the rest retrieved from reference TRBV25-1 and TRBJ2-1, is EADIYQTPRYLVIGTGKKITLECSQTMGHDKMYWYQQDPGMELHLIHYSYGVNSTEKGDLSSESTVSRIRTEHFPLTLESARPSHTSQYLCASSLRSAEQFFGPGTRLTVL.

The chain is built from TRBV11-2 and TRBJ1-1; D call uncertain. CDR1 and CDR2 (germline): SGHAT, FQNNGV. The CDR3 totals 12 residues. V lost 2 bases and J 7 bases, leaving 8 bases between the germline ends. The CDR3 DNA reads as TGTGCCAGCAGCTTACCGTCGGTTGAAGCTTTCTTT. Its protein is CASSLPSVEAFF.

The chain combines TRBV13 with TRBJ1-1; D ambiguous. Germline V gives CDR1 PRHDT, CDR2 FYEKMQ (reference sequence). V was shortened by 2 bases and J by 3 bases, with 4 bases between the two germline ends. This CDR3 has 12 residues. The DNA for the CDR3 is TGTGCCAGCAGCTTATCCGACACTGAAGCTTTCTTT. It specifies CASSLSDTEAFF.

This chain links TRBV3-1 (or the pseudogene TRBV3-2) with TRBJ1-1; D is unclear. Germline-derived CDR1 and CDR2 are LGHDT and YNNKEL (reference sequence). V lost 0 bases and J lost 4, with 6 bases in between. The length of the CDR3 is 13 residues. CDR3 in amino acids: CASSQEAVTEAFF. CDR3 bases: TGTGCCAGCAGCCAAGAGGCTGTCACTGAAGCTTTCTTT.

This clone has only a few counts. This sequence joins TRBV7-9 and TRBJ2-3, with D possibly being TRBD1 or TRBD2 (5 bases each). Germline V gene sequence: CDR1 SEHNR, CDR2 FQNEAQ (reference sequence). This CDR3 contains 15 residues. V was shortened by 3 bases and J by 2 bases, with 12 bases between the two germline ends. CDR3: CASSFRGRDTDTQYF. CDR3 nucleotides: TGTGCCAGCAGCTTTCGGGGCAGAGACACAGATACGCAGTATTTT.

The chain combines TRBV9 with TRBJ2-7; D not certain. Trimming cost V 0 bases and J 4 bases, with 11 bases left between them. CDR1 is SGDLS, CDR2 YYNGEE, per germline. The CDR3 consists of 14 residues. The CDR3 nucleotides read TGTGCCAGCAGCGTAGAGGGCCTAGGTTACGAGCAGTACTTC. Translated: CASSVEGLGYEQYF.

This rearrangement joins TRBV5-1 to TRBJ2-5; 7 bases map to TRBD1. Trimming at V came to 4 bases and at J to 1 base, leaving 7 bases not matched to a gene. The CDR3 covers 15 residues. Looked up from germline, CDR1 is SGHRS and CDR2 is YFSETQ. This CDR3 reads CASSITGALQETQYF. The CDR3, as DNA: TGCGCCAGCAGCATCACAGGGGCCCTCCAAGAGACCCAGTACTTC.

The rearrangement joins TRBV7-8 to TRBJ1-1; possible D gene TRBD1, 6 bases. The length of the CDR3 is 15 residues. Germline loops: CDR1 SGHVS, CDR2 FQNEAQ. V lost 5 bases to trimming and J lost 2 bases, with 15 bases between them. CDR3 nucleotides: TGTGCCAGCAGCGCGGGATGGACAGCAAACACTGAAGCTTTCTTT. Translating gives CASSAGWTANTEAFF.

With regard to this clone: No DNA is shown, since the ends of the CDR3 on it are uncertain; the CDR3 is the one TCRdb lists. The gene calls are TRBV27 and TRBJ2-7. Germline CDR1 is MNHEY and CDR2 is SMNVEV (reference sequence). The CDR3 is made up of 12 amino acids, end residues included. The CDR3 region is CASILDPYEQYF.

This chain uses TRBV9 with TRBJ2-2, with D maybe TRBD2 (5 bases). Trimming left V 3 bases short and J 6 bases short, with 12 bases between. Germline CDR1 SGDLS, CDR2 YYNGEE. This CDR3 spans 14 amino acids. The CDR3 nucleotides are TGTGCCAGCAGCGAGGAGCAAGCGGCCGGGGAGCTGTTTTTT. Residues: CASSEEQAAGELFF. Looking up the rest from reference TRBV9 and TRBJ2-2 gives the full variable domain: DSGVTQTPKHLITATGQRVTLRCSPRSGDLSVYWYQQSLDQGLQFLIQYYNGEERAKGNILERFSAQQFPDLHSELNLSSLELGDSALYFCASSEEQAAGELFFGEGSRLTVL.